Each of the 25 T cell receptor beta chains below was sequenced from the same sample in a study of cytomegalovirus exposure and HLA in healthy donors. PCR involved 60 Vbeta and 13 Jbeta primers. The protocol was immunoSEQ multiplex PCR, while the TCRdb copy is restricted to in-frame clones and leaves out a portion. This repertoire shows roughly 290,000 clones, 80% found once; its top ten account for approximately 0.3%. The sequenced sample was PBMCs. The receptor source for this set is a girl under 10 years old in good health and CMV-seronegative.

This chain links TRBV2 with TRBJ1-4; unclear D gene. Per germline, CDR1 SNHLY and CDR2 FYNNEI. This CDR3 contains 13 residues. V was pared by 7 bases and J by 0 bases, with 6 bases between. Here the CDR3 reads CASNLATNEKLFF. The CDR3, as DNA: TGTGCCAGCAATCTTGCAACTAATGAAAAACTGTTTTTT.

With respect to this clone: One end of the junction does not line up with germline, which may come from a read error. The chain employs TRBV6-5 and TRBJ1-1; no clear D gene. The CDR3 is made up of 14 amino acids. Germline V gene data show CDR1 as MNHEY and CDR2 as SVGAGI. The CDR3 nucleotides read TGTGCCTGCAGTTACTCTAGTAGGAGCACTGAAGCTTTCTTT. Protein: CACSYSSRSTEAFF.

In this sample, this clone turned up once. The chain joins TRBV5-8 to TRBJ2-1; 11 nucleotides match TRBD2. Trimming cost V 1 base and J 1 base; bases outside gene matches: 4. Germline CDR1 and CDR2: SGHTS and YDEGEE. The CDR3 consists of 17 residues. CDR3 nucleotide sequence: TGTGCCAGCAGCTTGACTAGCGGGAGTGCTTCCTACAATGAGCAGTTCTTC. This encodes CASSLTSGSASYNEQFF.

The rearrangement joins TRBV10-3 to TRBJ2-2; 7 bases match TRBD2. The CDR3 is made up of 14 amino acids. J lost 1 base, V lost 11 bases, and 7 bases had no gene match. Germline loops: CDR1 ENHRY, CDR2 SYGVKD. Here the CDR3 reads CAAAQRENTGELFF. In nucleotides, the CDR3 is TGTGCCGCAGCGCAGCGGGAGAACACCGGGGAGCTGTTTTTT.

The CDR3 coding sequence is TGTGCCAGCAGCTTAGAGGCTAGCGGATCCTACGAGCAGTACTTC. It codes for CASSLEASGSYEQYF. The V gene is TRBV11-2, the J gene TRBJ2-7, with TRBD2 identical over 7 bases. This CDR3 comprises 15 residues. V shed 0 bases, J shed 1 base, and the junction held 3 bases outside the gene matches. CDR1 is SGHAT, CDR2 FQNNGV, per germline.

This clone was detected only a few times. The same CDR3 also results from other DNA sequences found in this sample. The V and J genes are TRBV7-9 and TRBJ1-5; the D is unclear. The germline CDR1 and CDR2 sequences are SEHNR and FQNEAQ (reference sequence). V lost 1 base, J lost 1 base, and 5 bases lay in between. This CDR3 is built from 14 residues. The CDR3 protein is CASSLGQSNQPQHF. DNA of the CDR3: TGTGCCAGCAGCTTAGGGCAGAGCAATCAGCCCCAGCATTTT.

The chain has TRBV7-6 and TRBJ2-2; 13 nucleotides align to TRBD2. This CDR3 comprises 17 residues. Unmatched junction bases numbered 1, after V lost 1 base and J lost 2 bases. The germline V gene encodes CDR1 SGHVS and CDR2 FNYEAQ. The CDR3 DNA is TGTGCCAGCAGCTTAGGACTAGCGGGGGGAAACACCGGGGAGCTGTTTTTT. Its protein is CASSLGLAGGNTGELFF.

J is TRBJ2-5 and V is TRBV13, with 10 bases that match TRBD1. Germline-derived CDR1 and CDR2 are PRHDT and FYEKMQ (reference sequence). Unmatched junction bases numbered 17, after V lost 5 bases and J lost 2 bases. The CDR3 has 19 residues. For the CDR3, the DNA is TGTGCCAGCAGCGCCCTAGACAGGGGGCATCTAACGTATCAAGAGACCCAGTACTTC. It translates to CASSALDRGHLTYQETQYF.

This clone showed up just a few times. This chain uses TRBV7-9 with TRBJ2-7; TRBD2 matches 12 bases. V trimming: 4 bases; J trimming: 1 base; junction bases outside the gene matches: 5. This CDR3 spans 16 amino acids. From germline, CDR1 is SEHNR and CDR2 FQNEAQ (reference sequence). CDR3 sequence (DNA): TGTGCCAGCAGCTGGACACTAGCGGGGGGATCCTACGAGCAGTACTTC. Translated, it gives CASSWTLAGGSYEQYF.

This clone was seen a handful of times. This chain uses TRBV7-8 with TRBJ2-1; TRBD1 agrees at 9 bases. Germline assignment: CDR1 SGHVS and CDR2 FQNEAQ. Trimming cost V 5 bases and J 6 bases; bases outside gene matches: 11. The CDR3 covers 16 residues. The CDR3 loop is CASSITGQGWSNEQFF. CDR3 bases: TGTGCCAGCAGCATAACGGGACAGGGTTGGTCCAATGAGCAGTTCTTC.

This chain connects TRBV5-5 to TRBJ1-1; 8 bases align to TRBD1. After removal of 3 bases from V and 5 bases from J, the junction contained 6 bases not matched to a gene. Germline CDR1 reads SGHKS; CDR2 reads YYEKEE (reference sequence). The CDR3 is made up of 14 amino acids. The CDR3 protein is CASSYAGGRTEAFF. The CDR3 bases are TGTGCCAGCAGCTACGCAGGGGGCCGGACTGAAGCTTTCTTT.

The chain couples TRBV18 to TRBJ1-2; 9 nucleotides agree with TRBD1. V trimming: 0 bases; J trimming: 4 bases; junction bases outside the gene matches: 3. The CDR3 extends over 15 amino acids. From germline, CDR1 is KGHSH and CDR2 LQKENI. Written as DNA, the CDR3 is TGTGCCAGCTCACCACCGGGACAGGGAATCTATGGCTACACCTTC. Encoded protein: CASSPPGQGIYGYTF. Full variable domain (remainder filled in from reference TRBV18 and TRBJ1-2): NAGVMQNPRHLVRRRGQEARLRCSPMKGHSHVYWYRQLPEEGLKFMVYLQKENIIDESGMPKERFSAEFPKEGPSILRIQQVVRGDSAAYFCASSPPGQGIYGYTFGSGTRLTVV.

The V call is TRBV6-6, the J call TRBJ2-1; weak D call: TRBD2 (6 bases). This CDR3 has 16 residues. Per the germline V gene, CDR1 is MNHNY and CDR2 is SVGAGI (reference sequence). V was trimmed by 2 bases and J by 0 bases, leaving 11 bases between them. CDR3 bases: TGTGCCAGCAGTTACCCGACGCGGGGCTCCTACAATGAGCAGTTCTTC. Its translation: CASSYPTRGSYNEQFF.

The chain links TRBV5-1 to TRBJ2-1; TRBD2 might be the D (6 bases). Germline V gene data show CDR1 as SGHRS and CDR2 as YFSETQ. Trimming removed 1 base from V and 6 bases from J, with 17 bases in between. This CDR3 spans 16 amino acids. CDR3: CASSLLWLASGNEQFF. The DNA for the CDR3 is TGCGCCAGCAGCTTGCTTTGGCTAGCGTCCGGCAATGAGCAGTTCTTC.

The CDR3 nucleotides read TGTGCCAGCAGCCCAACGTCGGTTAGCAATCAGCCCCAGCATTTT. Protein sequence: CASSPTSVSNQPQHF. The chain joins TRBV28 to TRBJ1-5; D gene unclear. The CDR3 totals 15 residues. The germline CDR1 and CDR2 sequences are MDHEN and SYDVKM. The V and J ends lost 6 bases and 0 bases respectively, with 12 bases between them.

This clone was seen once. V gene TRBV6-5 combines with J gene TRBJ1-2; no firm D call. The CDR3 is 13 residues long. Germline lookup yields CDR1 MNHEY and CDR2 SVGAGI. Trimming shortened V by 3 bases and J by 2 bases, and 7 bases separated the two germline ends. Written as DNA, the CDR3 is TGTGCCAGCAGTTATAGTGCCAACTATGGCTACACCTTC. Translation gives CASSYSANYGYTF.

This chain connects TRBV6-5 to TRBJ2-2; D unclear. CDR1 MNHEY and CDR2 SVGAGI come from the germline V gene. CDR3 length: 14 amino acids. V was shortened by 1 base and J by 1 base, with 4 bases between the two germline ends. The CDR3: CASSYYRNTGELFF. CDR3 coding DNA: TGTGCCAGCAGTTACTATAGGAACACCGGGGAGCTGTTTTTT.

The chain has TRBV2 and TRBJ2-1; D may be TRBD1 (6 bases). Germline assignment: CDR1 SNHLY and CDR2 FYNNEI. Deletions cut 9 bases from V and 3 bases from J, with 12 bases between. The CDR3 totals 13 residues. The CDR3 DNA reads TGTGCCAGACAGGGTAGGATCTACAATGAGCAGTTCTTC. It specifies CARQGRIYNEQFF. Together with reference TRBV2 and TRBJ2-1, the CDR3 gives the full variable domain: EPEVTQTPSHQVTQMGQEVILRCVPISNHLYFYWYRQILGQKVEFLVSFYNNEISEKSEIFDDQFSVERPDGSNFTLKIRSTKLEDSAMYFCARQGRIYNEQFFGPGTRLTVL.

CDR3 residues: CASSPAPFPASRTGLNTGELFF. The CDR3, as DNA: TGCGCCAGCAGCCCGGCCCCCTTCCCCGCCTCCCGGACAGGGTTGAACACCGGGGAGCTGTTTTTT. The V call is TRBV5-1, the J call TRBJ2-2; 8 positions agree with TRBD1. CDR1 and CDR2 (germline): SGHRS, YFSETQ. The trim removed 4 bases at V and 1 base at J, leaving 24 bases unmatched. CDR3 length: 22 amino acids.

The sample holds one count of this clone. The chain links TRBV13 to TRBJ2-1, with 8 bases matching TRBD2. Germline values: CDR1 PRHDT, CDR2 FYEKMQ (reference sequence). This CDR3 is 15 amino acids long. The V gene end was trimmed by 7 bases and the J gene end by 5 bases; junction bases not matched to a gene: 10. This chain's CDR3 is CASTDGWREDNEQFF. The CDR3 DNA sequence: TGTGCCAGCACCGACGGGTGGCGGGAGGACAATGAGCAGTTCTTC.

This sequence joins TRBV19 and TRBJ1-1; D remains unclear. Germline lookup yields CDR1 LNHDA and CDR2 SQIVND (reference sequence). Between the trimmed V and J ends, which lost 2 bases and 0 bases, there was a span of 10 bases. This CDR3 is built from 15 residues. DNA of the CDR3: TGTGCCAGTAGTATAATCCGAGGGTTGAACACTGAAGCTTTCTTT. Amino acid sequence: CASSIIRGLNTEAFF.

CDR3 amino acids: CASSGAGTSTDTQYF. The CDR3, as DNA: TGTGCCAGTAGTGGGGCGGGAACTAGCACAGATACGCAGTATTTT. This chain connects TRBV19 to TRBJ2-3; possibly TRBD2 for D (6 bases). Germline V lookup: CDR1 LNHDA, CDR2 SQIVND (reference sequence). The V gene lost 5 bases and the J gene lost 0 bases, with 12 bases spanning the gap. This CDR3 comprises 15 residues.

The rearrangement uses TRBV30 and TRBJ2-1; 10 bases match TRBD2. Germline V gene data show CDR1 as GTSNPN and CDR2 as SVGIG (reference sequence). This CDR3 is 14 amino acids long. Trimming removed 4 bases from V and 6 bases from J; junction bases left unmatched: 6. For the CDR3, the DNA is TGTGCCTGGAAACTAGCGGGATACCGCAATGAGCAGTTCTTC. Its translation: CAWKLAGYRNEQFF.

The chain recombines TRBV19 with TRBJ2-1, with TRBD2 identical over 9 bases. Germline-derived CDR1 and CDR2 are LNHDA and SQIVND (reference sequence). V gave up 4 bases and J gave up 1 base; unmatched junction bases: 5. This CDR3 comprises 16 residues. The CDR3: CASSTWTSDSYNEQFF. The DNA of the CDR3 is TGTGCCAGTAGTACTTGGACTAGCGATTCCTACAATGAGCAGTTCTTC.

The CDR3 here is CASAVGQATDTQYF. The CDR3 DNA reads as TGTGCCAGCGCCGTGGGGCAGGCCACAGATACGCAGTATTTT. The rearrangement joins TRBV7-3 to TRBJ2-3, with a weak D call TRBD1 (5 bases). The germline gives CDR1 SGHTA, CDR2 FQGTGA. CDR3 length: 14 amino acids. V gave up 8 bases and J gave up 2 bases, with 14 bases separating them. The full variable domain, rest sourced from reference TRBV7-3 and TRBJ2-3, is GAGVSQTPSNKVTEKGKYVELRCDPISGHTALYWYRQSLGQGPEFLIYFQGTGAADDSGLPNDRFFAVRPEGSVSTLKIQRTERGDSAVYLCASAVGQATDTQYFGPGTRLTVL.